These 4 T cell receptor beta chains came from one sample sequenced in a study of T-cell reconstitution after alpha-beta-depleted transplantation in children. Preparation of the TCRbeta library was carried out with unique molecular identifiers. TCRdb recomputed calls from the PCR reads with MiXCR, one row per CDR3 protein. The sample has roughly 340,000 distinct CDR3 sequences, around 15% seen once. The sample was PBMCs, mostly from graft donor cells, taken 360 days after TCRalphabeta/CD19-depleted stem cell transplant. The receptors come from a male patient aged 2-15 years who had a stem cell transplant for acute lymphoblastic leukemia, so the T cells may come from the graft donor.

The rearrangement links TRBV12-3 or TRBV12-4 to TRBJ2-7, with 9 bases that match TRBD2. The ends lost 6 bases at V and 2 bases at J; junction bases unmatched: 8. The CDR3 runs to 15 residues. CDR3: CASRGSGSTPYEQYF. DNA for the CDR3: TGTGCCAGCAGGGGTAGCGGGAGTACCCCCTACGAGCAGTACTTC.

The table lists this clonotype with a few counts. The rearrangement links TRBV14 to TRBJ1-5; 7 positions agree with TRBD1. Germline CDR1 and CDR2: SGHDN and FVKESK. The CDR3 contains 14 residues. The J segment lost 5 bases and the V segment lost 2 bases, leaving 3 bases of the junction unmatched. CDR3 sequence reads: CASSQSGGDQPQHF. The CDR3 DNA follows: TGTGCCAGCAGCCAATCAGGGGGGGATCAGCCCCAGCATTTT.

V usage is TRBV10-3 and J usage is TRBJ1-2; the D gene is possibly TRBD1 (6 bases). This CDR3 is 14 amino acids long. V lost 9 bases, J lost 6 bases, and 20 bases lay in between. Germline lookup yields CDR1 ENHRY and CDR2 SYGVKD. DNA of the CDR3: TGTGCCATGCGAAGGACAGAGTCAATGGATGGCTACACCTTC. Amino acid sequence: CAMRRTESMDGYTF.

This clonotype was counted many times. V is TRBV19 and J is TRBJ2-5; D may be TRBD1 (5 bases). This CDR3 spans 14 amino acids. V lost 3 bases and J lost 4, with 12 bases in between. CDR1 LNHDA and CDR2 SQIVND come from the germline V gene (reference sequence). The CDR3 DNA follows: TGTGCCAGTAGTATTGCGTGGACATTAGAGACCCAGTACTTC. Protein: CASSIAWTLETQYF. Full variable domain (remainder filled in from reference TRBV19 and TRBJ2-5): DGGITQSPKYLFRKEGQNVTLSCEQNLNHDAMYWYRQDPGQGLRLIYYSQIVNDFQKGDIAEGYSVSREKKESFPLTVTSAQKNPTAFYLCASSIAWTLETQYFGPGTRLLVL.